This T cell receptor (beta chain) was captured by sequencing in a study of blood T cells in healthy people across ages. Together with a sample-barcoded 5' primer, a J-beta primer mix was included in a second PCR lasting 7 to 11 cycles. With 12 random nucleotides, a template-switch adaptor tagged each individual cDNA molecule. One entry per CDR3 protein, called by TCRdb with MiXCR from the 5' RACE reads. Of 600,000 or so distinct CDR3 sequences in the sample, approximately 30% were seen once. The V and J ends lost 0 bases and 5 bases respectively, with 14 bases between them. The CDR3 runs to 15 residues. Germline V CDR1 and CDR2: LGHDT, YNNKEL (reference sequence). Each donor's blood draw was around 9.2 milliliters of peripheral blood. With each sample, at least 5 micrograms of total RNA were extracted. This clonotype was observed many times.

The sequencing sample was made of blood. The chain carries TRBV3-1 and TRBJ2-7; possible D gene TRBD2, 5 bases. This TCR came from an elderly woman in good health. The DNA for the CDR3 is TGTGCCAGCAGCCAAGACCATAGGCGGGCCAACGAGCAGTACTTC. Amino acids: CASSQDHRRANEQYF.